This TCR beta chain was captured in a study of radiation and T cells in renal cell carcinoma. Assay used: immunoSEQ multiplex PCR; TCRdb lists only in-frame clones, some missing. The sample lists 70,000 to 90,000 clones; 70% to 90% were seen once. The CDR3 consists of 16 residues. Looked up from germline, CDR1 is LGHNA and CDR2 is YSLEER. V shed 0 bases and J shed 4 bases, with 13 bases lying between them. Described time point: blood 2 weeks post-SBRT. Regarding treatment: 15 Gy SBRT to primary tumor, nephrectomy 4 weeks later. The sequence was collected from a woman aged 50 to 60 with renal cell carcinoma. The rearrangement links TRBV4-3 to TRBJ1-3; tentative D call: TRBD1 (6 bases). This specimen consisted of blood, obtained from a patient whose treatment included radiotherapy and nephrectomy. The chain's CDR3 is CASSQDGQLVGNTIYF. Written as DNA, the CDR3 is TGCGCCAGCAGCCAAGACGGACAGCTGGTGGGAAACACCATATATTTT.